These T cell receptor beta chains were read from a single sample in a study of Graves' ophthalmopathy and Graves' hyperthyroidism. In TCRdb, the multiplex PCR reads were re-called with MiXCR into one record per CDR3 protein. The table includes some 350,000 distinct CDR3 sequences, roughly 17% detected once. The sample comprised peripheral blood. These receptors were obtained from an adult woman with stable Graves' hyperthyroidism. Both conserved end residues are part of each CDR3. A D gene is named only where the DNA matches it firmly. Part of the rows lack a size; the others show once, few, many or a class for expanded clones.

J: TRBJ2-7
size: many
V: TRBV20-1
D: -
CDR3: CSAPVRPTYEQYF
DNA: TGCAGTGCTCCGGTTCGACCTACCTACGAGCAGTACTTC

J: TRBJ1-2
size: -
V: TRBV5-8
D: TRBD1
CDR3: CASSRRTGPYTF
DNA: TGTGCCAGCAGCCGGCGGACAGGGCCCTACACCTTC

J: TRBJ2-5
size: few
V: TRBV4-1
D: TRBD2
CDR3: CASSHGLAAQETQYF
DNA: TGCGCCAGCAGCCACGGACTAGCGGCCCAAGAGACCCAGTACTTC

J: TRBJ1-2
size: many
V: TRBV20-1
D: TRBD1
CDR3: CSATETTKRTGNGYTF
DNA: TGCAGTGCTACTGAGACGACTAAACGGACAGGAAACGGCTACACCTTC

J: TRBJ2-4
size: many
V: TRBV19
D: -
CDR3: CASSIKTDALAKNIQYF
DNA: TGTGCCAGTAGTATAAAAACGGACGCTCTAGCCAAAAACATTCAGTACTTC

J: TRBJ2-2
size: many
V: TRBV7-9
D: -
CDR3: CASSRLNTGELFF
DNA: TGTGCCAGCAGCAGACTAAACACCGGGGAGCTGTTTTTT

J: TRBJ2-7
size: -
V: TRBV28
D: -
CDR3: CASSRGDEQYF
DNA: TGTGCCAGCAGTAGGGGTGACGAGCAGTACTTC

J: TRBJ2-7
size: many
V: TRBV29-1
D: -
CDR3: CSVASNPRSYEQYF
DNA: TGCAGCGTGGCATCAAATCCCCGTTCCTACGAGCAGTACTTC

J: TRBJ2-5
size: -
V: TRBV9
D: -
CDR3: CASSARGQETQYF
DNA: TGTGCCAGCAGCGCCAGGGGACAAGAGACCCAGTACTTC

J: TRBJ1-2
size: many
V: TRBV6-5
D: TRBD1
CDR3: CASSSVLDRGHGYTF
DNA: TGTGCCAGCAGTTCCGTCCTCGACAGGGGGCATGGCTACACCTTC

J: TRBJ1-2
size: many
V: TRBV6-2/TRBV6-3
D: -
CDR3: CASSYQGIFGYTF
DNA: TGTGCCAGCAGTTACCAGGGGATCTTCGGCTACACCTTC

J: TRBJ1-5
size: -
V: TRBV5-5
D: -
CDR3: CASSLEGLGNQPQHF
DNA: TGTGCCAGCAGCTTGGAGGGGTTGGGCAATCAGCCCCAGCATTTT

J: TRBJ2-2
size: many
V: TRBV28
D: TRBD1
CDR3: CASSFWTGGTGELFF
DNA: TGTGCCAGCAGTTTCTGGACAGGGGGCACCGGGGAGCTGTTTTTT

J: TRBJ1-5
size: -
V: TRBV24-1
D: TRBD1
CDR3: CATSDWAGTARDQPQHF
DNA: TGTGCCACCAGTGATTGGGCCGGGACAGCCAGGGATCAGCCCCAGCATTTT

J: TRBJ2-5
size: many
V: TRBV6-2/TRBV6-3
D: TRBD1
CDR3: CASSRLGQDYYQETQYF
DNA: TGTGCCAGCAGTCGCCTCGGACAGGATTACTACCAAGAGACCCAGTACTTC

J: TRBJ1-1
size: once
V: TRBV20-1
D: -
CDR3: CSALSGPGTEAFF
DNA: TGCAGTGCTCTAAGTGGCCCAGGCACTGAAGCTTTCTTT

J: TRBJ2-7
size: once
V: TRBV20-1
D: TRBD1
CDR3: CSAVRDRGSYEQYF
DNA: TGCAGTGCTGTCCGGGACAGGGGATCCTACGAGCAGTACTTC

J: TRBJ2-2
size: many
V: TRBV6-5
D: -
CDR3: CASSYFGGQSGELFF
DNA: TGTGCCAGCAGTTACTTTGGAGGGCAGTCCGGGGAGCTGTTTTTT

J: TRBJ2-7
size: many
V: TRBV20-1
D: TRBD2
CDR3: CSASGLAEEQYF
DNA: TGCAGTGCTTCCGGACTAGCGGAAGAGCAGTACTTC

J: TRBJ2-5
size: many
V: TRBV28
D: -
CDR3: CASSFNRKGACF
DNA: TGTGCCAGCAGTTTTAATAGAAAGGGAGCGTGCTTC

J: TRBJ2-1
size: -
V: TRBV20-1
D: -
CDR3: CSASFGQGINEQFF
DNA: TGCAGTGCTAGCTTTGGCCAGGGGATCAATGAGCAGTTCTTC

J: TRBJ1-2
size: -
V: TRBV9
D: TRBD1
CDR3: CASRATGGEYGYTF
DNA: TGTGCCAGCAGAGCTACAGGGGGCGAGTATGGCTACACCTTC

J: TRBJ2-5
size: -
V: TRBV7-2
D: -
CDR3: CASSRQGTKETQYF
DNA: TGTGCCAGCAGCCGACAAGGGACGAAAGAGACCCAGTACTTC

J: TRBJ1-6
size: many
V: TRBV6-1
D: -
CDR3: CASSESSYNSPLHF
DNA: TGTGCCAGCAGTGAAAGCTCCTATAATTCACCCCTCCACTTT

J: TRBJ1-5
size: many
V: TRBV30
D: TRBD1
CDR3: CAWSAQGGNQPQHF
DNA: TGTGCCTGGAGTGCACAGGGGGGGAATCAGCCCCAGCATTTT

J: TRBJ1-3
size: many
V: TRBV28
D: -
CDR3: CASSQTWKRSGNTIYF
DNA: TGTGCCAGCAGCCAGACGTGGAAGAGGTCTGGAAACACCATATATTTT

J: TRBJ1-5
size: -
V: TRBV6-1
D: TRBD1
CDR3: CASSDRGQGGQPQHF
DNA: TGTGCCAGCAGTGACAGGGGGCAGGGTGGCCAGCCCCAGCATTTT

J: TRBJ2-7
size: many
V: TRBV28
D: TRBD2
CDR3: CASSRQRLAPQTSYEQYF
DNA: TGTGCCAGCAGCCGTCAACGACTAGCCCCACAGACCTCCTACGAGCAGTACTTC

J: TRBJ2-2
size: once
V: TRBV24-1
D: -
CDR3: CATSEDSPTGELFF
DNA: TGTGCCACCAGTGAGGACTCCCCGACCGGGGAGCTGTTTTTT

J: TRBJ2-2
size: many
V: TRBV28
D: TRBD2
CDR3: CASRGLAGGPGPGELFF
DNA: TGTGCCAGCAGGGGACTAGCGGGAGGGCCTGGCCCCGGGGAGCTGTTTTTT

J: TRBJ2-3
size: -
V: TRBV6-1
D: -
CDR3: CASQVVELLTDTQYF
DNA: TGTGCCAGCCAGGTGGTCGAACTTCTCACAGATACGCAGTATTTT

J: TRBJ2-2
size: -
V: TRBV2
D: -
CDR3: CASSGENTGELFF
DNA: TGTGCCAGCAGTGGTGAGAACACCGGGGAGCTGTTTTTT

J: TRBJ2-7
size: many
V: TRBV24-1
D: TRBD2
CDR3: CATSDFPVLAGAEETAYEQYF
DNA: TGTGCCACCAGTGATTTTCCTGTGCTAGCGGGAGCGGAGGAAACGGCCTACGAGCAGTACTTC

J: TRBJ2-7
size: few
V: TRBV4-3
D: TRBD2
CDR3: CASSQDPAGMLYEQCF
DNA: TGCGCCAGCAGCCAAGATCCAGCGGGGATGCTCTACGAGCAGTGCTTC

J: TRBJ2-1
size: -
V: TRBV7-6
D: TRBD2
CDR3: CASSLGISGSLGERFF
DNA: TGTGCCAGCAGCTTAGGTATTAGCGGGAGTTTGGGTGAGCGGTTCTTC

J: TRBJ2-7
size: once
V: TRBV6-5
D: -
CDR3: CASSYSRQPSEQYF
DNA: TGTGCCAGCAGTTACTCCCGGCAGCCCTCGGAACAGTACTTC

J: TRBJ2-5
size: many
V: TRBV12-3/TRBV12-4
D: -
CDR3: CASSTYLARETQYF
DNA: TGTGCCAGCAGTACCTATCTAGCGAGGGAGACCCAGTACTTC

J: TRBJ2-2
size: many
V: TRBV20-1
D: -
CDR3: CSARVEGNTGELFF
DNA: TGCAGTGCTAGAGTGGAAGGGAACACCGGGGAGCTGTTTTTT

J: TRBJ2-2
size: many
V: TRBV12-3/TRBV12-4
D: TRBD2
CDR3: CASSWTSGTGELFF
DNA: TGTGCCAGCAGTTGGACTAGCGGGACCGGGGAGCTGTTTTTT

J: TRBJ2-4
size: -
V: TRBV28
D: TRBD1
CDR3: CASSFPDRGIAKNIQYF
DNA: TGTGCCAGCAGTTTCCCGGACAGGGGTATAGCCAAAAACATTCAGTACTTC

J: TRBJ1-2
size: many
V: TRBV6-1
D: TRBD1
CDR3: CASSERSDRASIGYTF
DNA: TGTGCCAGCAGTGAACGGTCCGACAGGGCGAGTATTGGCTACACCTTC

J: TRBJ2-2
size: many
V: TRBV28
D: TRBD2
CDR3: CASSLPGTTATGELFF
DNA: TGTGCCAGCAGTTTACCCGGGACTACGGCCACCGGGGAGCTGTTTTTT

J: TRBJ2-5
size: few
V: TRBV11-3
D: TRBD1
CDR3: CASSFWTGPMETQYF
DNA: TGTGCCAGCAGCTTCTGGACAGGGCCGATGGAGACCCAGTACTTC

J: TRBJ2-7
size: many
V: TRBV28
D: -
CDR3: CASRKPSVPLEQYF
DNA: TGTGCCAGCAGAAAACCTAGCGTCCCTCTGGAGCAGTACTTC

J: TRBJ2-7
size: many
V: TRBV20-1
D: TRBD2
CDR3: CSAKGLGGEQYF
DNA: TGCAGTGCTAAGGGACTAGGAGGCGAGCAGTACTTC

J: TRBJ1-5
size: many
V: TRBV19
D: TRBD1
CDR3: CASTQGASNQPQHF
DNA: TGTGCCAGCACCCAGGGGGCCAGCAATCAGCCCCAGCATTTT

J: TRBJ1-2
size: many
V: TRBV5-1
D: TRBD1
CDR3: CASSLGQSNYGYTF
DNA: TGTGCCAGCAGTTTGGGACAGTCCAACTATGGCTACACCTTC

J: TRBJ2-7
size: few
V: TRBV27
D: TRBD2
CDR3: CASRASSGSNEQYF
DNA: TGTGCCAGCAGAGCCTCTAGCGGGAGCAACGAGCAGTACTTC

J: TRBJ1-1
size: many
V: TRBV5-6
D: -
CDR3: CASSLVTGVTEAFF
DNA: TGTGCCAGCAGCTTGGTCACGGGGGTCACTGAAGCTTTCTTT

J: TRBJ2-5
size: many
V: TRBV20-1
D: -
CDR3: CSTSQGKETQYF
DNA: TGCAGTACATCGCAAGGAAAAGAGACCCAGTACTTC

J: TRBJ2-6
size: many
V: TRBV30
D: -
CDR3: CAWSAGLISGANVLTF
DNA: TGTGCCTGGAGTGCAGGACTGATCTCTGGGGCCAACGTCCTGACTTTC

J: TRBJ1-1
size: -
V: TRBV24-1
D: -
CDR3: CAASDFKAITEAFF
DNA: TGTGCCGCCAGTGATTTTAAGGCGATCACTGAAGCTTTCTTT

J: TRBJ2-2
size: few
V: TRBV5-1
D: TRBD2
CDR3: CASSLLLGLAGPLTGELFF
DNA: TGCGCCAGCAGCTTGTTATTAGGGCTAGCGGGCCCGCTCACCGGGGAGCTGTTTTTT

J: TRBJ2-7
size: -
V: TRBV11-1
D: -
CDR3: CASSPRLRELHYEQYF
DNA: TGTGCCAGCAGCCCCCGCTTAAGGGAACTCCACTACGAGCAGTACTTC

J: TRBJ1-1
size: many
V: TRBV5-4
D: -
CDR3: CASSLELDMNTEAFF
DNA: TGTGCCAGCAGCTTGGAGCTGGATATGAACACTGAAGCTTTCTTT

J: TRBJ2-6
size: many
V: TRBV11-2
D: -
CDR3: CASSPRSHSGANVLTF
DNA: TGTGCCAGCAGCCCCCGCAGCCACTCTGGGGCCAACGTCCTGACTTTC

J: TRBJ2-2
size: -
V: TRBV29-1
D: TRBD1
CDR3: CSVQGQGNTGELFF
DNA: TGCAGCGTGCAGGGACAGGGGAACACCGGGGAGCTGTTTTTT

J: TRBJ2-7
size: many
V: TRBV28
D: TRBD1
CDR3: CASSLDRTGGYLTYEQYF
DNA: TGTGCCAGCAGTTTAGATCGGACAGGGGGTTATCTAACCTACGAGCAGTACTTC

J: TRBJ2-5
size: many
V: TRBV7-9
D: -
CDR3: CASSLVSIQETQYF
DNA: TGTGCCAGCAGCTTGGTGTCTATCCAAGAGACCCAGTACTTC